Below, 2 T cell receptor beta chains from the same sample are listed, as sequenced in a study of blood T cell repertoires in COVID-19. TCRdb keeps only in-frame clones here, not all; method: immunoSEQ multiplex PCR. Of over 250,000 clones in the sample, approximately 88% are singletons; the top ten hold 8.5% to 10%. Sequencing was done on a sample of PBMCs or T cells enriched from blood (not recorded which). The receptors come from a woman under 30 who had recovered from COVID-19.

The chain couples TRBV19 to TRBJ2-2; D is perhaps TRBD1 (6 bases). Looked up from germline, CDR1 is LNHDA and CDR2 is SQIVND (reference sequence). The CDR3 is 15 amino acids. Between the trimmed V and J ends, which lost 3 bases and 4 bases, there was a span of 12 bases. Here the CDR3 reads CASSILVGGTGELFF. Written as DNA, the CDR3 is TGTGCCAGTAGTATCTTGGTAGGGGGCACCGGGGAGCTGTTTTTT. Using reference TRBV19 and TRBJ2-2 for the parts outside the CDR3, the full variable domain is DGGITQSPKYLFRKEGQNVTLSCEQNLNHDAMYWYRQDPGQGLRLIYYSQIVNDFQKGDIAEGYSVSREKKESFPLTVTSAQKNPTAFYLCASSILVGGTGELFFGEGSRLTVL.

This sequence joins TRBV28 and TRBJ1-1, with TRBD1 matching over 7 bases. V shed 3 bases, J shed 6 bases, and the junction held 10 bases outside the gene matches. This CDR3 is 15 amino acids long. Per the germline V gene, CDR1 is MDHEN and CDR2 is SYDVKM. The CDR3 loop reads CASSFYTTGEPEAFF. The CDR3 coding sequence is TGTGCCAGCAGTTTCTATACTACAGGGGAGCCTGAAGCTTTCTTT. Based on the CDR3 plus reference TRBV28 and TRBJ1-1, the full variable domain is DVKVTQSSRYLVKRTGEKVFLECVQDMDHENMFWYRQDPGLGLRLIYFSYDVKMKEKGDIPEGYSVSREKKERFSLILESASTNQTSMYLCASSFYTTGEPEAFFGQGTRLTVV.